The clone carrying this T cell receptor beta chain has only a few counts. These data originate in a study of shared clonotypes between healthy human individuals. The V gene's germline CDR1 is MGHRA and CDR2 YSYEKL. V lost 4 bases, J lost 7 bases, and 5 bases stayed unmatched. This CDR3 spans 15 amino acids. The protocol was immunoSEQ multiplex PCR, while the TCRdb copy is restricted to in-frame clones and leaves out a portion. The sample records about 700,000 clones, 74% being singletons. The TCR sequence derives from a woman aged 25 to 45 in good health. The chain carries TRBV4-1 and TRBJ2-1; 12 bases agree with TRBD2. Material: memory CD4+ T cells sorted from blood. The subset here: CD45RA-negative fraction. This CDR3 reads CASSPSGRAENEQFF. The CDR3 DNA is TGCGCCAGCAGCCCTAGCGGGAGGGCCGAAAATGAGCAGTTCTTC.